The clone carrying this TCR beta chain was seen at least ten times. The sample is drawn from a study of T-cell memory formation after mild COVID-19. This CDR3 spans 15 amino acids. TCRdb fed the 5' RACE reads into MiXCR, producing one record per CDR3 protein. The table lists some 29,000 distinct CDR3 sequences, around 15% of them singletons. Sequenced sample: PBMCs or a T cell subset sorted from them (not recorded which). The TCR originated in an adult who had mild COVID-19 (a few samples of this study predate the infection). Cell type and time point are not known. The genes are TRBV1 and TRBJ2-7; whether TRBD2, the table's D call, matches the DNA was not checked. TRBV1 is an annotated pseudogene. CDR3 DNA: TGCACCAGCAGCCCAGGGACTAGCGAGGGCTACGAGCAGTACTTC. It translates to CTSSPGTSEGYEQYF.